This T cell receptor beta chain stems from a study of early stage breast cancer tumors. Findings of the study overall: Commonly generated sequences made up most enriched TCRB sequences shared between patients.

Using immunoSEQ multiplex PCR, the repertoire was profiled, and TCRdb retains in-frame clones only, with some absent. The top ten hold about 1.5% of the sample, which has around 50,000 clones, around 83% seen once. Remarks on this clone: No antigen is known for it.

The sequenced material came from blood. The origin of this receptor is a person between 50 and 60 years old with breast cancer.

CDR3 nucleotide sequence: TGTGCCAGCAGCTTAAACGCACAGGGGTGGGGACAAGAGACCCAGTACTTC. Translation gives CASSLNAQGWGQETQYF. The chain combines TRBV7-2 with TRBJ2-5; TRBD1 matches 7 bases. This CDR3 is 17 amino acids long. Germline lookup yields CDR1 SGHTA and CDR2 FQGNSA. Trimming cost V 2 bases and J 2 bases; bases outside gene matches: 11. Full variable domain (rest looked up from reference TRBV7-2 and TRBJ2-5): GAGVSQSPSNKVTEKGKDVELRCDPISGHTALYWYRQSLGQGLEFLIYFQGNSAPDKSGLPSDRFSAERTGGSVSTLTIQRTQQEDSAVYLCASSLNAQGWGQETQYFGPGTRLLVL.